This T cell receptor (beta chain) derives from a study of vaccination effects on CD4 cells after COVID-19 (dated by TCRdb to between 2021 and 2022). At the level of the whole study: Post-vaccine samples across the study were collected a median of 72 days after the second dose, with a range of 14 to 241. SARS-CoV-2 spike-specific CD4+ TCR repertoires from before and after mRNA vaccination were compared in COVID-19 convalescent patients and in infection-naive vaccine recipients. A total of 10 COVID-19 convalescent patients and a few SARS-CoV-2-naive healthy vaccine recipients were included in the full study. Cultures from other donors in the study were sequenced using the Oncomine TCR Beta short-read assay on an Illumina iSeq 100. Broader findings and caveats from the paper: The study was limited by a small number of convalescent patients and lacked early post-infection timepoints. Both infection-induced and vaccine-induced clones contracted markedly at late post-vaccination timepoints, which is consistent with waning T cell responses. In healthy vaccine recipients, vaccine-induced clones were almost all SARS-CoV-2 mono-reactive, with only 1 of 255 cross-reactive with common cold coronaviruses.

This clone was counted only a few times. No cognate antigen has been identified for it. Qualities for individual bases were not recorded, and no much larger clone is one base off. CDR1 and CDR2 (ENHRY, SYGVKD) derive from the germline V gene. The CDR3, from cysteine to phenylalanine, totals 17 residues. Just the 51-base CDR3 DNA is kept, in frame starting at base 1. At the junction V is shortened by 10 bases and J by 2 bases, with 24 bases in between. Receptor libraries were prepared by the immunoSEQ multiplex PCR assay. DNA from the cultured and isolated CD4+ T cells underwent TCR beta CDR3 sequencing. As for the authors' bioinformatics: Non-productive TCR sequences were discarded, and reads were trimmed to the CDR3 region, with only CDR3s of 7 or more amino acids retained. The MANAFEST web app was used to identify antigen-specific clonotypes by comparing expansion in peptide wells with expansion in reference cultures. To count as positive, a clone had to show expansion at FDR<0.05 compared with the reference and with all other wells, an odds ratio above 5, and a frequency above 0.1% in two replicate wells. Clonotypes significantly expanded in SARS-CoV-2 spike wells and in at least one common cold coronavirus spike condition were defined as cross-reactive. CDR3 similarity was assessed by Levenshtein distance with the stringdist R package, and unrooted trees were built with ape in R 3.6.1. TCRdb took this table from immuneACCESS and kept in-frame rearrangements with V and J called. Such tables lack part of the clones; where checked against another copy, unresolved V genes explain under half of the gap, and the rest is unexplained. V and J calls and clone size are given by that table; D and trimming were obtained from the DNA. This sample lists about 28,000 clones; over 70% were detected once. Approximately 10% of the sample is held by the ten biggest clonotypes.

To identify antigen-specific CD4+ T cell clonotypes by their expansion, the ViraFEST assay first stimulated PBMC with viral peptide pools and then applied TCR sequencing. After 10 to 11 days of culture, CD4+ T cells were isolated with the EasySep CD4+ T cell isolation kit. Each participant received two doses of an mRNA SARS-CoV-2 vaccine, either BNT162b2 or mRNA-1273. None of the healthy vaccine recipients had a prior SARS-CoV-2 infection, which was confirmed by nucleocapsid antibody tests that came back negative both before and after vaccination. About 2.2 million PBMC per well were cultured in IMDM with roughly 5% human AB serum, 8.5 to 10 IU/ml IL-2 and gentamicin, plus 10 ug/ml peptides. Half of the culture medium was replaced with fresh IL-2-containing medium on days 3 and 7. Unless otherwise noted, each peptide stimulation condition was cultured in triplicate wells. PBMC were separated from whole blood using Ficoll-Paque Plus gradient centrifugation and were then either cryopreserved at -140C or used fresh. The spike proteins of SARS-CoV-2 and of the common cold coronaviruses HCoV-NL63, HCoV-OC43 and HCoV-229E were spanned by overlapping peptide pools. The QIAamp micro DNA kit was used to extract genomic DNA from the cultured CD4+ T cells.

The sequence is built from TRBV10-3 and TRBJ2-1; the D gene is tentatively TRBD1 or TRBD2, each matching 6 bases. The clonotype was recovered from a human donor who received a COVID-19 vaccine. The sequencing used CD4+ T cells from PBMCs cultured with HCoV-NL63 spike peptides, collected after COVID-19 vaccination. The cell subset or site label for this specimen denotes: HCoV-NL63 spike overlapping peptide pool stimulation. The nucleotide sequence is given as TGTGCCACAACCCCCAACATGGGGGGCAACACCTACAATGAGCAGTTCTTC. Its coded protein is CATTPNMGGNTYNEQFF.